One and the same sample provided the 20 T cell receptor beta chains below, sequenced in a study of blood T cells in healthy people across ages (dated by TCRdb to about 2015). Library generation was performed with 5' RACE. The instrument given in TCRdb is Illumina HiSeq 2500. A second PCR of roughly 6 to 11 cycles was run with a J-beta primer mix and a sample-barcoded 5' primer. TCRdb reanalyzed the raw reads on its own, using fastp at Q25 for trimming and MiXCR for clone calling, and kept in-frame beta chains. One record per CDR3 amino acid sequence lists the most common genes and DNA. Present in this sample are 600,000 to 900,000 distinct CDR3 sequences, 20% to 30% of which were seen just once. In total, the top ten clones hold 3% of the sample. The same data also contributed to another study, on T cells of mothers and their children.

Sequencing used blood. These receptors all stem from a boy aged 5-17 years in good health.

V gene TRBV24-1 combines with J gene TRBJ2-5, with 8 bases matching TRBD1. The end of the DNA aligns better with TRBJ2-1, so the J call may be wrong. Germline-derived CDR1 and CDR2 are KGHDR and SFDVKD. The CDR3 contains 19 residues. The CDR3 nucleotides read TGTGCCACCAGTGGTTGGACAGGGAGGTCCCCAAATGAAATGAATGAGCAGTTCTTC. It specifies CATSGWTGRSPNEMNEQFF.

This chain uses TRBV12-3 or TRBV12-4 with TRBJ2-5; the match to TRBD1 covers 9 bases. This CDR3 spans 16 amino acids. J was trimmed by 6 bases and V by 4 bases; bases with no gene match: 12. In DNA, the CDR3 is TGTGCCAGCAGTTGGAGTCTACAGGGGGCTGTGAAGACCCAGTACTTC. Residues: CASSWSLQGAVKTQYF.

Only a few counts were recorded for this clonotype. The chain recombines TRBV27 with TRBJ2-3, with 7 bases identical to TRBD1. V was clipped by 5 bases and J by 3 bases; unmatched bases: 8. CDR1 is MNHEY, CDR2 SMNVEV, per germline (reference sequence). CDR3 size: 15 residues. CDR3 in amino acids: CASSHPDRVTDTQYF. The CDR3 DNA reads as TGTGCCAGCAGTCACCCCGACAGGGTAACAGATACGCAGTATTTT.

The chain carries TRBV7-3 and TRBJ2-5; TRBD2 matches at 10 bases. V was pared by 5 bases and J by 9 bases, with 12 bases of the junction left unmatched. This CDR3 spans 15 amino acids. Germline CDR1 is SGHTA and CDR2 is FQGTGA. CDR3 in DNA: TGTGCCAGCAGCGGGCGGACTAGCGGATTGGGGTCCCAGTACTTC. It is translated as CASSGRTSGLGSQYF.

Only a few counts were recorded for this clonotype. Germline is not matched at one junction end, which may reflect a read error. The CDR3 DNA sequence: TGTGCCAGCAGGAGAAGTAAGGCAGCGAGCAATCAGCTCCAGCATTTT. Protein: CASRRSKAASNQLQHF. The V and J genes are TRBV6-1 and TRBJ1-5; D unresolved. This CDR3 has 16 residues. Germline-derived CDR1 and CDR2 are MNHNS and SASEGT.

The chain combines TRBV20-1 with TRBJ2-3, with 8 nucleotides matching TRBD2. The CDR3 length is 14 residues. Trimming took 3 bases from V and 4 from J; bases not matched to a gene: 6. Germline-derived CDR1 and CDR2 are DFQATT and SNEGSKA (reference sequence). The CDR3 is CSASIPGGPDTQYF. As DNA, the CDR3 is TGCAGTGCTAGTATTCCGGGGGGGCCAGATACGCAGTATTTT.

The chain couples TRBV29-1 to TRBJ2-5; D is perhaps TRBD1 (6 bases). Germline lookup yields CDR1 SQVTM and CDR2 ANQGSEA. V was clipped by 8 bases and J by 11 bases, with 21 bases between them. The CDR3 loop spans 12 amino acids. The CDR3 nucleotides are TGCAGCACCGGCATTGGTATGGGACAACAGTACTTC. Translating it yields CSTGIGMGQQYF.

The sample holds a few counts of this clonotype. The V and J genes are TRBV5-5 and TRBJ1-2, with TRBD1 identical over 8 bases. The CDR3 totals 14 residues. Losses at the gene ends were 2 bases for V and 6 bases for J; bases not matched to a gene: 6. Germline V gene data show CDR1 as SGHKS and CDR2 as YYEKEE (reference sequence). CDR3 sequence (DNA): TGTGCCAGCAGCTTTCAGGGGGCTATCGATGGCTACACCTTC. Protein: CASSFQGAIDGYTF.

V usage is TRBV30 and J usage is TRBJ1-1; D remains unclear. Germline V CDR1 and CDR2: GTSNPN, SVGIG (reference sequence). V was clipped by 2 bases and J by 0 bases, with 7 bases between them. This CDR3 has 13 amino acids. In DNA form, the CDR3 reads TGTGCCTGGAGTTCCATGATGAACACTGAAGCTTTCTTT. The encoded protein is CAWSSMMNTEAFF.

The chain couples TRBV3-1 to TRBJ2-2; D assignment may be TRBD1 or TRBD2 (5 bases each). V shed 0 bases and J shed 4 bases, with 15 bases lying between them. This CDR3 is built from 17 residues. The V gene's germline CDR1 is LGHDT and CDR2 YNNKEL (reference sequence). In DNA, the CDR3 is TGTGCCAGCAGCCAAGACCGGGGCACCCATTCCACCGGGGAGCTGTTTTTT. Its translation: CASSQDRGTHSTGELFF.

The chain carries TRBV6-5 and TRBJ2-5; D not resolved. Trimming took 8 bases from V and 2 from J, leaving 9 bases between them. Germline V gene sequence: CDR1 MNHEY, CDR2 SVGAGI. This CDR3 contains 12 residues. CDR3 region: CASGREQETQYF. The CDR3 DNA reads as TGTGCCAGCGGACGCGAGCAAGAGACCCAGTACTTC.

The gene calls are TRBV9 and TRBJ1-2, with a tentative D call TRBD1 (6 bases). Germline-derived CDR1 and CDR2 are SGDLS and YYNGEE. The CDR3 length is 16 residues. The ends were cut back, 3 bases at V and 4 bases at J, with 19 bases in the middle. CDR3 coding DNA: TGTGCCAGCAGCGCAGGAGTACACAGGGTAGGCTATGGCTACACCTTC. Amino acid sequence: CASSAGVHRVGYGYTF.

This clonotype was detected a few times. The chain recombines TRBV29-1 with TRBJ1-1; tentatively, D is TRBD1 (6 bases). This CDR3 contains 16 residues. The germline gives CDR1 SQVTM, CDR2 ANQGSEA. Trimming left V 2 bases short and J 4 bases short, with 20 bases between. In DNA form, the CDR3 reads TGCAGCGTTGAATACCCGGTGGGGGCAAGGAGCACTGAAGCTTTCTTT. Translation gives CSVEYPVGARSTEAFF.

There are many counts of this clonotype. The rearrangement uses TRBV7-9 and TRBJ2-5; D uncertain. Germline V lookup: CDR1 SEHNR, CDR2 FQNEAQ (reference sequence). The CDR3 sequence is 12 residues long. V was trimmed by 2 bases and J by 3 bases, leaving 4 bases between them. CDR3 region: CASSLKEETQYF. Here the CDR3 DNA reads TGTGCCAGCAGCTTAAAGGAAGAGACCCAGTACTTC.

This clonotype was counted a single time. The chain carries TRBV28 and TRBJ1-3; D perhaps matches TRBD1 (6 bases). Germline CDR1 and CDR2: MDHEN and SYDVKM. Trimming removed 4 bases from V and 3 bases from J, with 10 bases in between. The CDR3 runs 14 residues. DNA of the CDR3: TGTGCCAGCAGTTGGACAGATCGTGGAAACACCATATATTTT. It encodes CASSWTDRGNTIYF.

This clonotype was observed a few times. The J gene is TRBJ1-1, the V gene TRBV7-2; D is ambiguous. Trimming cost V 7 bases and J 0 bases, with 15 bases left between them. Germline CDR1 SGHTA, CDR2 FQGNSA. CDR3 length: 15 amino acids. The CDR3 sequence: CASNRIRELNTEAFF. As DNA, the CDR3 is TGTGCCAGCAACCGAATCCGGGAGTTGAACACTGAAGCTTTCTTT.

The J gene is TRBJ1-2, the V gene TRBV12-5, with TRBD1 as a possible D gene (6 bases). Looked up from germline, CDR1 is LGHNT and CDR2 is FRNRAP. The CDR3 covers 15 residues. The V and J ends lost 5 bases and 4 bases respectively, with 17 bases between them. As DNA, the CDR3 is TGTGCTAGTGGTATCCGGGACACTTTACTCTATGGCTACACCTTC. Its translation is CASGIRDTLLYGYTF.

The chain joins TRBV11-2 to TRBJ2-7; 7 nucleotides agree with TRBD1. V shed 6 bases and J 5 bases; nucleotides not matched to a gene: 7. The germline V gene encodes CDR1 SGHAT and CDR2 FQNNGV. The CDR3 has 13 residues. The CDR3 loop is CASSLHRGNEQYF. CDR3 sequence (DNA): TGTGCCAGCAGTTTACACAGGGGTAACGAGCAGTACTTC.

Only a few counts were recorded for this clonotype. The chain employs TRBV4-2 and TRBJ2-2; the D gene is possibly TRBD2 (6 bases). The CDR3 covers 17 residues. V lost 4 bases to trimming and J lost 2 bases, with 17 bases between them. CDR1 LGHNA and CDR2 YNFKEQ come from the germline V gene. In nucleotides, the CDR3 is TGTGCCAGCAGCCCTTCCCGGGGGATGGGAAACACCGGGGAGCTGTTTTTT. It yields the protein CASSPSRGMGNTGELFF.

This clonotype occurred a few times. J is TRBJ1-2 and V is TRBV21-1. TRBV21-1 is tagged as a pseudogene. The CDR3 has 10 residues. The CDR3 region has the DNA TGTGCCAGCACCTACTATGGCTACACCTTC. The encoded protein is CASTYYGYTF.